Each of the 9 T cell receptor beta chains below was sequenced from the same sample in a study of blood T cell repertoires in COVID-19. The protocol was immunoSEQ multiplex PCR, while the TCRdb copy is restricted to in-frame clones and leaves out a portion. Of more than 55,000 clones in the sample, 86% were seen once. Sequenced input: peripheral blood. The receptors come from a woman at least 80 years old with acute or convalescent COVID-19.

CDR3 sequence reads: CASSYGQPNGGSPLHF. The CDR3 DNA reads TGTGCCAGCAGTTATGGACAGCCCAATGGAGGATCACCCCTCCACTTT. This chain links TRBV28 with TRBJ1-6; D is perhaps TRBD1 (6 bases). The CDR3 has 16 residues. V shed 4 bases and J shed 10 bases, with 20 bases lying between them. Per germline, CDR1 MDHEN and CDR2 SYDVKM.

The chain recombines TRBV5-6 with TRBJ2-7; D ambiguous. CDR3 length: 13 amino acids. CDR1 is SGHDT, CDR2 YYEEEE, per germline. The V end lost 4 bases, the J end lost 7 bases, and 15 bases lay between the germline ends. The CDR3 DNA reads as TGTGCCAGCAGCCCTACCTTGGGCCGGGAGCAGTACTTC. This translates into CASSPTLGREQYF.

V is TRBV15 and J is TRBJ2-7; D is unresolved. The germline V gene encodes CDR1 LNHNV and CDR2 YYDKDF (reference sequence). The CDR3 runs to 13 residues. With 0 bases removed from V and 3 bases from J, the gap between germline ends came to 6 bases. The CDR3 nucleotides read TGTGCCACCAGCAGAGATACAAGCTACGAGCAGTACTTC. Translation gives CATSRDTSYEQYF.

This chain joins TRBV5-1 and TRBJ2-7, with unresolved D. Looked up from germline, CDR1 is SGHRS and CDR2 is YFSETQ. V shed 0 bases and J shed 1 base, with 11 bases lying between them. The CDR3 has 15 amino acids. This CDR3 is CASSLAGAVSYEQYF. The CDR3 DNA is TGCGCCAGCAGCTTGGCAGGTGCAGTTTCCTACGAGCAGTACTTC.

The rearrangement joins TRBV2 to TRBJ1-3; D possibly corresponds to TRBD1 (6 bases). CDR1 and CDR2 from the germline V gene are SNHLY and FYNNEI. The CDR3 is made up of 13 amino acids. The germline V and J ends were trimmed by 8 bases and 4 bases, with 12 bases remaining between them. CDR3 residues: CASGGLFGNTIYF. The DNA for the CDR3 is TGTGCCAGCGGGGGCTTATTCGGAAACACCATATATTTT. The complete variable domain, with remaining parts taken from reference TRBV2 and TRBJ1-3, reads EPEVTQTPSHQVTQMGQEVILRCVPISNHLYFYWYRQILGQKVEFLVSFYNNEISEKSEIFDDQFSVERPDGSNFTLKIRSTKLEDSAMYFCASGGLFGNTIYFGEGSWLTVV.

This chain connects TRBV7-3 to TRBJ2-2; the D is unclear. Germline CDR1 reads SGHTA; CDR2 reads FQGTGA. The CDR3 runs 16 residues. Trimming took 2 bases from V and 0 from J, leaving 10 bases between them. The DNA of the CDR3 is TGTGCCAGCAGCTTATTCCCAGGCTCGAACACCGGGGAGCTGTTTTTT. Its translation: CASSLFPGSNTGELFF.

This clone was detected a few times. The chain carries TRBV5-1 and TRBJ2-5; D is perhaps TRBD1 (5 bases). V was pared by 0 bases and J by 1 base, with 10 bases between. The CDR3 is 15 residues long. The germline V gene has CDR1 SGHRS and CDR2 YFSETQ. CDR3 region: CASSLGAGFQETQYF. Written as DNA, the CDR3 is TGCGCCAGCAGCTTGGGAGCAGGGTTCCAAGAGACCCAGTACTTC.

The chain joins TRBV5-1 to TRBJ2-7, with TRBD1 as a possible D gene (7 bases). Trimming removed 2 bases from V and 6 bases from J, with 18 bases in between. The CDR3 spans 15 residues. CDR1 SGHRS and CDR2 YFSETQ come from the germline V gene. The CDR3 coding sequence is TGCGCCAGCAGCTTCGGGCAGGGGGGCACCGGCGAGCAGTACTTC. This sequence encodes CASSFGQGGTGEQYF. Full variable domain (missing parts from reference TRBV5-1 and TRBJ2-7): KAGVTQTPRYLIKTRGQQVTLSCSPISGHRSVSWYQQTPGQGLQFLFEYFSETQRNKGNFPGRFSGRQFSNSRSEMNVSTLELGDSALYLCASSFGQGGTGEQYFGPGTRLTVT.

The rearrangement links TRBV3-1 (or the pseudogene TRBV3-2) to TRBJ2-3, with 10 bases that match TRBD1. From germline, CDR1 is LGHDT and CDR2 YNNKEL (reference sequence). The CDR3 is 16 amino acids. V was pared by 1 base and J by 4 bases, with 5 bases of the junction left unmatched. As DNA, the CDR3 is TGTGCCAGCAGCCAAGGCGGGACAGGGGAGGCAGATACGCAGTATTTT. Translation: CASSQGGTGEADTQYF.